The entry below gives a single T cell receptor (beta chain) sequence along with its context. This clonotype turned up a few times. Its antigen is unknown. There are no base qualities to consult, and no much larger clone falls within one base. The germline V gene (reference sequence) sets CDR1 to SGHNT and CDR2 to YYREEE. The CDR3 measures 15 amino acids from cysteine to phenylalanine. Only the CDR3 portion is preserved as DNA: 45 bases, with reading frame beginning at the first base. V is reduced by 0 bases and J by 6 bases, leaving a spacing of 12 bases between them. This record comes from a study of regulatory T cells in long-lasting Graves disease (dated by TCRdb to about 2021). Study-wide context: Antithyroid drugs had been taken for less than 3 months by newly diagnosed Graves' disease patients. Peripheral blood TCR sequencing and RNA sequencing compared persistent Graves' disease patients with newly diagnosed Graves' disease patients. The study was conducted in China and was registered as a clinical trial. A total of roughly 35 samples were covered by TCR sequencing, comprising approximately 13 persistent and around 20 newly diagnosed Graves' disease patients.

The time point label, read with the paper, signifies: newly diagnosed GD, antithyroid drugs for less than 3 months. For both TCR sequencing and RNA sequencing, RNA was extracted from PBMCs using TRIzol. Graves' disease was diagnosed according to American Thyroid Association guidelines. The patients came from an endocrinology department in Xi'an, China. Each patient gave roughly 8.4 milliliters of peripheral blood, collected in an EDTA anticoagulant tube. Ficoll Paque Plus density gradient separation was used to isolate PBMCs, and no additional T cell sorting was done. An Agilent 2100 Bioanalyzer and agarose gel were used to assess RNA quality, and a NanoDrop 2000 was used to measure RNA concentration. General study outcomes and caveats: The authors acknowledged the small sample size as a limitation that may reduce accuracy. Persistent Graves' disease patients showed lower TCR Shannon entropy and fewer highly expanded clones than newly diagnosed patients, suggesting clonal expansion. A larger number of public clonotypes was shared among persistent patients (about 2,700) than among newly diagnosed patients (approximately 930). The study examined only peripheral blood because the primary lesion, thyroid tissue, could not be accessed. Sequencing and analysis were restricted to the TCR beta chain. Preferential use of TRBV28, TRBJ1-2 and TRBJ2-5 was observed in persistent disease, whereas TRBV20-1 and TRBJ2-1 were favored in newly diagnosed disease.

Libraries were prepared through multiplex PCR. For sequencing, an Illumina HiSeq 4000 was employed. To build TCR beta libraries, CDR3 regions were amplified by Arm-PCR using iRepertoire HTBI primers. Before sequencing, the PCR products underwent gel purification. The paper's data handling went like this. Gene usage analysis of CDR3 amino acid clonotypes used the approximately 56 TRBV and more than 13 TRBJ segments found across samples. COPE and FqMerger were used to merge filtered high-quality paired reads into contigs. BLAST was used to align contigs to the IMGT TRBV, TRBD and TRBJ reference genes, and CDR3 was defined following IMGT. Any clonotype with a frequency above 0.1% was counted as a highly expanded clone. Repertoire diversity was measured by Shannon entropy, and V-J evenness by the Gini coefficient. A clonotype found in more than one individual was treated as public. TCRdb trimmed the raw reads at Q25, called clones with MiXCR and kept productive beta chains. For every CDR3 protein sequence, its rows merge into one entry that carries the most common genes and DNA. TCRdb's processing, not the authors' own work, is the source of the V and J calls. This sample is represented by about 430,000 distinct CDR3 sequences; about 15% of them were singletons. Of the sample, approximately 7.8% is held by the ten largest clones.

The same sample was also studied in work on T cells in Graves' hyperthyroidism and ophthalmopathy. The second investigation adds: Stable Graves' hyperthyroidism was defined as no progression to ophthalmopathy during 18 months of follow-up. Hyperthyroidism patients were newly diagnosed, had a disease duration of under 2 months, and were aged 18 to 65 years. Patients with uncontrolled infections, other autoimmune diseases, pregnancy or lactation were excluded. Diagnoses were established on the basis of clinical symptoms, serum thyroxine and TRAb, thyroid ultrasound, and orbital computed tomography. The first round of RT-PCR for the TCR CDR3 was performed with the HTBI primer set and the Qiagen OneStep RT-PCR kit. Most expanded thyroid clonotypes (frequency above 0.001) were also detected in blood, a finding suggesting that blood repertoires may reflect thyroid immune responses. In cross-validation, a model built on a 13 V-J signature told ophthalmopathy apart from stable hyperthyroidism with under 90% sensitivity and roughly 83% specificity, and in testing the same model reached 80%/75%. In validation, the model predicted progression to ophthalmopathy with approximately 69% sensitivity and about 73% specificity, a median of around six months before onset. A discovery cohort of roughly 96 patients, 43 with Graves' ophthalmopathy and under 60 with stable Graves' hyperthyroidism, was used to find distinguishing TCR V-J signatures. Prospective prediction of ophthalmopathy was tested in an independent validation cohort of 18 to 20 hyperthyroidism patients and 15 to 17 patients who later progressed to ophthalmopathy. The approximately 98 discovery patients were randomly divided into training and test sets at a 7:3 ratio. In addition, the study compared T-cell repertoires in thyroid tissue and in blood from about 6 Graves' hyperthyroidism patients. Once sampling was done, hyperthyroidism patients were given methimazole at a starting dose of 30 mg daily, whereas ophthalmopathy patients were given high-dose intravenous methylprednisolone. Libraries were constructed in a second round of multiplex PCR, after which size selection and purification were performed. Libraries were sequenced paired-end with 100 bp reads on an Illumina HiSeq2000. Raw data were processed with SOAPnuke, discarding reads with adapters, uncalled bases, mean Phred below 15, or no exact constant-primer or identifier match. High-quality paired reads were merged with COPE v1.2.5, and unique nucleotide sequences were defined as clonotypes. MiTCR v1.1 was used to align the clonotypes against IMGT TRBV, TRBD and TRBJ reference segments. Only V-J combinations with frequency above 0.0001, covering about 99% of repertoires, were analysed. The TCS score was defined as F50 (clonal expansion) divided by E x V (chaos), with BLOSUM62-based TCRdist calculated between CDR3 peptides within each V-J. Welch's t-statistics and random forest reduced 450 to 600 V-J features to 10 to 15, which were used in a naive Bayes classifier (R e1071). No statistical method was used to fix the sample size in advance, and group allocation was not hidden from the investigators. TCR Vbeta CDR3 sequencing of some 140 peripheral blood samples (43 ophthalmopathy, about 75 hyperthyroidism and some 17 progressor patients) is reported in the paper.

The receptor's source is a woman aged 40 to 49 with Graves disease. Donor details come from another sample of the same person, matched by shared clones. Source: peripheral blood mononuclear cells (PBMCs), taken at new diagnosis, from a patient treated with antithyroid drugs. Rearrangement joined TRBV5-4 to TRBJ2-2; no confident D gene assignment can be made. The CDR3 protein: CASSLGPDPSGELFF. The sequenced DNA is TGTGCCAGCAGCTTGGGTCCCGACCCCTCCGGGGAGCTGTTTTTT.